This T cell receptor beta chain comes out of a study of blood T cell repertoires in COVID-19. It was during active infection that Seattle patients were enrolled and then longitudinally followed. Germline lookup yields CDR1 LGHDT and CDR2 YNNKEL (reference sequence). This CDR3 comprises 13 residues. V was cut by 0 bases and J by 13 bases, with 12 bases left in between. Per the original methods: By means of reference gene primer amplification, nucleated cell counts were estimated. Sequencing was performed with immunoSEQ multiplex PCR; in TCRdb, only in-frame clones are kept and a portion is missing. V and J calls and clone size come straight from that table; D and trimming were deduced from the DNA. The sample has around 400,000 clones; around 87% are singletons.

This sequence originates from a woman aged 25 to 45 with COVID-19, enrolled during active disease. Material for sequencing was peripheral blood. This chain joins TRBV3-1 (or the pseudogene TRBV3-2) and TRBJ2-2, with D possibly being TRBD2 (5 bases). The DNA for the CDR3 is TGTGCCAGCAGCCAAGACGAGGGTCCCGGGCTGTTTTTT. This sequence encodes CASSQDEGPGLFF.